Reported below is one TCR beta chain. The data derive from a study of tumor T cells in aggressive B-cell lymphoma. The CDR3 is 14 amino acids. V was clipped by 4 bases and J by 2 bases, with 11 bases between them. Per the germline V gene, CDR1 is SGHDN and CDR2 is FVKESK. TCRdb keeps only in-frame clones here, not all; method: immunoSEQ multiplex PCR. Here the sample spans about 5,600 clones, approximately 86% being singletons. Sequenced sample: tumor tissue. The sequence was obtained from an adult with diffuse large B cell lymphoma. The V call is TRBV14, the J call TRBJ2-5, with a possible D match to TRBD1 (5 bases). The CDR3 sequence is CASSRGRSQETQYF. The CDR3 DNA is TGTGCCAGCAGCCGGGGCAGGTCGCAAGAGACCCAGTACTTC.